The entry below gives a single T cell receptor beta chain sequence along with its context. The PCR contained 60 Vbeta and 13 Jbeta primers. Generated by immunoSEQ multiplex PCR, the TCRdb table keeps only in-frame clones and is missing some. The sample carries hundreds of thousands of clones, 82% recorded once. These data belong to a study of cytomegalovirus exposure and HLA in healthy donors. Germline V lookup: CDR1 MNHNS, CDR2 SASEGT. V lost 7 bases, J lost 0 bases, and 7 bases lay in between. The CDR3 length is 14 residues. The origin of this receptor is a man in his forties in good health and CMV-seropositive. The chain employs TRBV6-1 and TRBJ2-6; D is uncertain. Sequenced input: PBMCs. CDR3 protein: CASTLLSGANVLTF. As DNA, the CDR3 is TGTGCCAGCACACTTCTCTCTGGGGCCAACGTCCTGACTTTC.